The TCR beta chain under discussion was sequenced for a study of cytomegalovirus exposure and HLA in healthy donors (dated by TCRdb to the late 2010s). Concerning the study at large: An earlier analysis of under 600 of the donors reported 276 Gb of sequence data and 117 million unique TCR beta sequences from some 180 million T cells. An early release covering 550 to 650 HLA-typed donors comprised about 300 gigabases of sequencing data and around 86 million unique TCR sequences. Of the 350 to 450 genotyped donors, roughly 85% fell in the genetic ancestry cluster associated with self-reported Caucasian donors. The aim of the study was to test whether cataloging public T cell receptors could identify signatures of past pathogen exposure. The study used immunosequencing to profile the T cell repertoires of several hundred subjects and linked those repertoires to cytomegalovirus serostatus. Besides the first cohort of hundreds of subjects, a separate validation cohort made up of 120 different subjects was used. The study combined high-throughput TCR immunosequencing, statistical association of individual TCRs with disease status, and machine learning to predict cytomegalovirus infection status. In a later analysis, previously published TCR beta repertoires from several hundred donors were re-analyzed and high-resolution HLA genotyping was added so that TCR occurrence patterns could be studied. Rather than drawing on any new phenotypic data, the later analysis identified candidate immune exposures from TCR beta sequences and the way those sequences occurred across donors. An earlier analysis of a few hundred of the donors applied high-throughput TCR beta sequencing to assess whether each TCR beta V gene segment acted as functional or pseudogenic. Donor age, sex, ethnicity and CMV serostatus were collected together with the repertoire data. Genome-wide SNP genotypes for about three fifths of the roughly 670 donors were used in a later genetic analysis, which treated that subset as a discovery cohort. Every repertoire in the discovery cohort had been generated on one and the same sequencing platform. HLA typing included class I and class II loci at four-digit resolution. Typing coverage varied by locus: roughly 620-640 donors for A, B, C, DRB1 and DQB1; more than 500 for DQA1; 600 to 610 for DPA1; under 490 for DPB1. Four or five DR-DQ haplotypes were treated as single units for association and clustering because of strong linkage in the cohort. Among 300 to 450 genotyped donors of the cohort, an average of about 240,000 unique TCR beta nucleotide sequences were sequenced per donor, roughly a sixth of them non-productive. Summary of the overall study and its limitations: In this cohort, only TCR beta chains were sequenced, and detectable features were limited by the absence of alpha or paired-chain data. Presence/absence analyses assumed roughly uniform sequencing depth across donors, an assumption that may not hold. A total of 150 or so TCR beta chains were listed by the study as associated with cytomegalovirus. A later analysis found that TCR association rates varied across HLA loci, with DRB1 alleles showing the most associated TCRs and HLA-C alleles the fewest. In a later analysis, some 17,000 TCR beta sequences were associated with specific HLA alleles at a false discovery rate of 0.05. Compared with the roughly 700-donor mean, donors in an Asian-associated ancestry cluster had fewer N-insertions in productive TCRs, according to a later genetic analysis. HLA typing was unavailable for some donors at each locus, so association tests used only the typed subset. The sequencing pipeline was judged likely to have produced a cluster of highly shared sequence variants as a technical artifact. In a later analysis, most CMV-associated TCR beta chains were found to appear HLA-restricted, with HLA associations seemingly driven largely by CMV exposure. In a later analysis, HLA-associated TCR beta chains showed more clonal expansion and lower generation probabilities than non-associated chains that were equally common. According to the authors, the approach could potentially be generalized to other disease states and immunological phenotypes. An association between a missense DCLRE1C variant and V-gene and J-gene trimming of TCR beta chains was found in a later genetic analysis and replicated in an independent cohort. Linkage disequilibrium might explain the correlated functional status among segregating V segments, but an unknown experimental factor could not be excluded. The classifier was reported to diagnose cytomegalovirus status with high specificity and sensitivity in both the original and validation cohorts. Most TCR sequences were observed very rarely across donors, whereas some public TCRs were present in many individuals. Some IMGT-functional V segments, including TRBV6-2 and TRBV6-3, could not be told apart with the 87-base-pair reads, so those segments were excluded. Several of the top co-occurrence clusters appeared to be linked to parvovirus B19, influenza, CMV and Epstein-Barr virus, according to a later analysis. In an earlier analysis of over 550 of the donors, most TCR beta V segments were observed in productive rearrangements about 90% or about 30% of the time, broadly matching IMGT annotations. In vitro tests confirmed that three of the cytomegalovirus-associated TCR beta chains recognize cytomegalovirus antigens. Fewer than 20 rarely observed V segments, including chromosome 9 orphons, were excluded from the earlier analysis of 550 to 700 of the donors because counts were too low. Strong co-occurrence of HLA alleles, especially DR and DQ, made assigning TCR associations to individual alleles difficult. For the cohort, immune exposure information was limited to CMV serostatus. A further reported finding was that TCR beta sequences accurately predicted the HLA-A and HLA-B alleles for most subjects in the first cohort.

Library generation was performed with the immunoSEQ multiplex PCR assay. A mixture of 60 forward primers for TCR Vbeta segments and 13 reverse primers for TCR Jbeta segments was used in the multiplex PCR. A multiplex PCR assay on genomic DNA amplified the CDR3 region of rearranged TCR beta genes. Amplified TCR beta libraries were sequenced as 87-base-pair reads on the Illumina HiSeq System. Under the source paper's analysis protocol: A later analysis tallied around 80 million unique TCR beta chains across the 700 or so repertoires, and approximately 9.9 million of those chains were shared by two or more donors. Raw reads were error-corrected and collapsed into unique sequences by a nearest-neighbor algorithm in which closely related sequences were merged to remove PCR and sequencing errors. To assign V, D and J gene segments, CDR3 sequences were aligned to IMGT reference sequences. For a sequence to be retained, at least a six-nucleotide match to both a V gene segment and a J gene segment was required. A rearrangement was called productive if the CDR3 had no stop codons and remained in frame with V and J, and every other rearrangement was called non-productive. CDR3 was defined according to IMGT convention as the region running from the second conserved V-encoded cysteine to the conserved J-encoded phenylalanine. In an earlier analysis of just under 600 of the donors, sequences lacking an unambiguous match to a single V gene segment were excluded. In an earlier analysis of 587 of the donors, V segments were called functional above 56.7% productive rearrangements and were called segregating when the between-donor standard deviation exceeded 5%. A statistical classification framework was built to diagnose cytomegalovirus status from the catalog of TCR beta chain sequences. A later analysis assigned V and J genes by comparing TCR nucleotide sequences with IMGT/GENE-DB human TR gene sequences. The TCRdist pipeline was used in a later analysis to assign CDR3 sequences and most-parsimonious VDJ recombination scenarios. In a later analysis, every TCR beta chain was defined by the combination of its CDR3 amino acid sequence and its V-gene family, and reads without a unique V-gene family were dropped. A later analysis removed 450 to 600 highly shared, low-generation-probability nucleotide sequences to deal with suspected cross-contamination and a sequencing artifact. In a later analysis, a clonal expansion index was calculated for each public chain from normalized within-repertoire ranks of inferred template counts. In a later analysis, generation probabilities were computed with a VDJ recombination model fitted to out-of-frame rearrangements, and the resulting probabilities were checked against IGoR. In a later analysis, hypergeometric tests were used to score TCR-TCR, TCR-HLA and TCR-CMV co-occurrence, with a repertoire-size bias correction applied to TCR pairs. False discovery rates were estimated in a later analysis by permuting HLA or CMV assignments 20 times. In a later analysis, co-occurring TCRs were grouped with DBSCAN, and TCRdist sequence similarity was added when clustering was performed within HLA-allele-positive subsets. Co-occurrence clustering excluded repertoires with fewer than 30,000 or more than 120,000 public chains, plus five with anomalous nucleotide sharing. TCRdb carries this immuneACCESS record with in-frame sequences only. Its versions omit some clonotypes, under half of them owing to an unresolved V gene in the studies checked, with the rest unexplained. The DNA was the basis for D and trimming; V, J and clone size are from that table. Present in this sample are 85,000 to 90,000 clones, approximately 81% of which were seen just once. The biggest ten clones account for around 7% of the sample.

Note on this clone: Its antigen remains unidentified. Mismatch with germline at one junction end may stem from a read error.

The germline V gene (reference sequence) gives CDR1 as SEHNR and CDR2 as FQNEAQ. Taken from cysteine to phenylalanine, the CDR3 has 18 residues. Solely the CDR3 DNA is kept, with 54 bases framed from the first base. The cohort consisted of 670 or so healthy bone marrow donors. All cohort members were sampled while nominally healthy, although unrecorded immune exposures were likely present. The donor tested CMV seropositive and was one of the 289 seropositive cohort members. A peripheral blood sample was collected from each donor, and TCR beta sequencing was performed on peripheral blood mononuclear cells. The Qiagen DNeasy Blood Extraction Kit was used to extract genomic DNA from the blood cell samples.

The sequencing input was PBMCs. The chain joins TRBV7-9 to TRBJ2-1, and 9 junctional nucleotides match TRBD2. The source of this sequence is a man in his forties or fifties in good health and CMV-seropositive. CDR3 sequence: CSSSFGLAGTYSYNEQFF. The bases are TGTTCCAGCAGCTTTGGTCTAGCGGGGACTTATTCCTACAATGAGCAGTTCTTC. When the CDR3 is completed using the reference TRBV7-9 and TRBJ2-1 genes on either side, the full variable domain is DTGVSQNPRHKITKRGQNVTFRCDPISEHNRLYWYRQTLGQGPEFLTYFQNEAQLEKSRLLSDRFSAERPKGSFSTLEIQRTEQGDSAMYLCSSSFGLAGTYSYNEQFFGPGTRLTVL.